Following are 17 T cell receptor beta chains from one sample sequenced in a study of blood T cell repertoires in COVID-19. TCRdb's copy holds only in-frame clones and misses some; the assay was immunoSEQ multiplex PCR. The table includes 220,000 or so clones, over 80% detected once. The sequencing sample was made of PBMCs or T cells enriched from blood (not recorded which). The receptors were gathered from a middle-aged man who had been exposed to COVID-19.

The J gene is TRBJ2-7, the V gene TRBV5-6; 8 bases agree with TRBD2. CDR3 length: 15 residues. Germline CDR1 SGHDT, CDR2 YYEEEE. V shed 4 bases and J 0 bases; nucleotides not matched to a gene: 6. This chain's CDR3 is CASSPREGLSYEQYF. CDR3 DNA: TGTGCCAGCAGCCCCCGGGAGGGTCTCTCCTACGAGCAGTACTTC.

The CDR3 DNA reads as TGTGCCAGCAGCCGACCGGGACAGATCCTTGAAGGTGGCTACACCTTC. Protein sequence: CASSRPGQILEGGYTF. The chain employs TRBV28 and TRBJ1-2, with 7 bases fitting TRBD1. Germline CDR1 is MDHEN and CDR2 is SYDVKM. Trimming removed 6 bases from V and 7 bases from J; junction bases left unmatched: 17. The CDR3 totals 16 residues.

The chain employs TRBV7-2 and TRBJ2-1; TRBD2 aligns across 9 bases. J lost 7 bases, V lost 7 bases, and 17 bases had no gene match. The CDR3 spans 17 residues. Germline CDR1 and CDR2: SGHTA and FQGNSA. CDR3 amino acids: CASTKGGSSGVWNEQFF. The DNA for the CDR3 is TGTGCCAGCACTAAAGGGGGGTCTAGCGGGGTATGGAATGAGCAGTTCTTC.

The rearrangement links TRBV25-1 to TRBJ2-3; 8 nucleotides line up with TRBD2. Trimming at V came to 5 bases and at J to 5 bases, leaving 12 bases not matched to a gene. The CDR3 is 16 residues long. The germline gives CDR1 MGHDK, CDR2 SYGVNS. CDR3 DNA: TGTGCCAGCAGTCGTCCAAGCGGGGGTAGTGGAGATACGCAGTATTTT. Its protein is CASSRPSGGSGDTQYF.

This rearrangement joins TRBV9 to TRBJ2-5; TRBD2 aligns across 9 bases. Looked up from germline, CDR1 is SGDLS and CDR2 is YYNGEE. The V and J ends lost 4 bases and 2 bases, in that order; junction bases with no gene match: 12. The CDR3 consists of 17 residues. CDR3 in DNA: TGTGCCAGCAGCCTGACAGGCGGCAGCGGGAGGCAAGAGACCCAGTACTTC. Its protein is CASSLTGGSGRQETQYF.

The chain has TRBV6-6 and TRBJ2-7; the D is unclear. V was cut by 4 bases and J by 5 bases, with 15 bases left in between. CDR3 length: 14 amino acids. The V gene's germline CDR1 is MNHNY and CDR2 SVGAGI (reference sequence). The CDR3 DNA is TGTGCCAGCAGTTCGTCCCGTCTGGGCAACGAGCAGTACGTC. It codes for CASSSSRLGNEQYV.

This clone appeared a single time. The genes are TRBV9 and TRBJ2-5; TRBD1 matches 7 bases. The CDR3 runs to 15 residues. The junction had 6 bases not matched to a gene; V was cut back by 4 bases and J by 0 bases. The V gene's germline CDR1 is SGDLS and CDR2 YYNGEE. The DNA of the CDR3 is TGTGCCAGCAGCACCGGGACAGCCTACCAAGAGACCCAGTACTTC. It is translated as CASSTGTAYQETQYF.

This chain links TRBV7-3 with TRBJ1-1, with D hard to call. Deletions cut 0 bases from V and 0 bases from J, with 8 bases between. The CDR3 has 15 amino acids. Germline CDR1 is SGHTA and CDR2 is FQGTGA. The CDR3 DNA is TGTGCCAGCAGCTTAACCCCAGGTTTGAACACTGAAGCTTTCTTT. This sequence encodes CASSLTPGLNTEAFF.

The rearrangement uses TRBV7-9 and TRBJ1-6; maybe TRBD1 (6 bases). Germline assignment: CDR1 SEHNR and CDR2 FQNEAQ (reference sequence). The V end was cut by 4 bases, the J end by 8 bases, with 15 bases between. This CDR3 has 15 amino acids. CDR3 residues: CASSSSGVSHSPLHF. DNA of the CDR3: TGTGCCAGCAGCTCGTCAGGGGTTTCTCATTCACCCCTCCACTTT.

The chain combines TRBV2 with TRBJ1-1; D not certain. Trimming shortened V by 1 base and J by 8 bases, and 11 bases separated the two germline ends. The germline gives CDR1 SNHLY, CDR2 FYNNEI. The CDR3 is made up of 13 amino acids. Written as DNA, the CDR3 is TGTGCCAGCAGTGAAGGGACTCGCCTCGAAGCTTTCTTT. This encodes CASSEGTRLEAFF.

The CDR3 nucleotides are TGCGCCAGCAGTGATCTGTATAACGAGCAGTACGTC. Its protein is CASSDLYNEQYV. This rearrangement joins TRBV10-2 to TRBJ2-7; D is unclear. Germline-derived CDR1 and CDR2 are WSHSY and SAAADI. The CDR3 totals 12 residues. The V gene lost 3 bases and the J gene lost 5 bases, with 8 bases spanning the gap.

The rearrangement links TRBV18 to TRBJ1-1; D is possibly TRBD1 (5 bases). Per germline, CDR1 KGHSH and CDR2 LQKENI. CDR3 length: 14 amino acids. The V and J ends lost 6 bases and 1 base respectively, with 12 bases between them. The CDR3, as DNA: TGTGCCAGCTCTTTCTCGGGGGGGAACACTGAAGCTTTCTTT. It encodes CASSFSGGNTEAFF.

The CDR3 region is CASSTSPGQRAFF. CDR3 in DNA: TGTGCCAGCAGCACGTCGCCGGGACAGAGGGCTTTCTTT. This chain uses TRBV6-4 with TRBJ1-1, with TRBD1 matching 7 bases. Germline-derived CDR1 and CDR2 are MRHNA and SNTAGT. V lost 6 bases and J lost 11; bases outside the gene matches: 12. The CDR3 extends over 13 amino acids.

The rearrangement uses TRBV5-8 and TRBJ1-1; 8 bases fit TRBD1. The CDR3 is 16 amino acids. Germline V CDR1 and CDR2: SGHTS, YDEGEE. The V segment lost 5 bases and the J segment 3 bases; nucleotides outside the gene matches: 12. CDR3 region: CASSNRQGRGDTEAFF. The CDR3, as DNA: TGTGCCAGCAGTAATCGACAGGGGAGAGGGGACACTGAAGCTTTCTTT.

This chain links TRBV28 with TRBJ1-3, with unresolved D. Germline V gives CDR1 MDHEN, CDR2 SYDVKM. The CDR3 contains 12 residues. Trimming stripped 6 bases from V and 4 bases from J, with 7 bases between. CDR3 bases: TGTGCCAGCAGCCCAGGAGGAAACACCATATATTTT. Its translation is CASSPGGNTIYF.

The chain uses TRBV18 and TRBJ1-4, with 8 nucleotides matching TRBD1. Trimming cost V 3 bases and J 4 bases; bases outside gene matches: 4. The CDR3 consists of 15 residues. The V gene's germline CDR1 is KGHSH and CDR2 LQKENI. The CDR3 loop reads CASSPLGQDNEKLFF. The CDR3 nucleotides are TGTGCCAGCTCACCTCTGGGACAGGATAATGAAAAACTGTTTTTT.

The CDR3 protein is CALSLRGQPQHF. The CDR3 DNA reads TGTGCCCTTAGTTTAAGGGGACAGCCCCAGCATTTT. The chain employs TRBV28 and TRBJ1-5; a possible D gene is TRBD1 (5 bases). The CDR3 has 12 amino acids. V was cut by 11 bases and J by 7 bases, with 15 bases left in between. CDR1 MDHEN and CDR2 SYDVKM come from the germline V gene.